The 25 T cell receptor beta chains listed next were all sequenced from one sample in a study of shared clonotypes between healthy human individuals. Here immunoSEQ multiplex PCR was the method, and the copy in TCRdb shows in-frame clones only, minus some. The sample includes around 1,000,000 clones, 60% to 85% of them seen just once. Sequenced material: memory CD4+ T cells from PBMCs. Noted subset: CD45RA-negative fraction. These receptors originate from a man between 18 and 35 years old in good health. Some clones in this sample may be carry-over from other donors' samples.

The V call is TRBV5-1, the J call TRBJ2-2; no definite D call. Germline V gene data show CDR1 as SGHRS and CDR2 as YFSETQ. V gave up 4 bases and J gave up 2 bases, with 9 bases separating them. The CDR3 is made up of 14 amino acids. The CDR3 region has the DNA TGCGCCAGCAGCCCTCAACCTAACACCGGGGAGCTGTTTTTT. The encoded protein is CASSPQPNTGELFF.

This chain joins TRBV2 and TRBJ2-3; perhaps TRBD2 as D (6 bases). CDR3 size: 13 residues. V lost 8 bases and J 3 bases, leaving 12 bases between the germline ends. Germline V lookup: CDR1 SNHLY, CDR2 FYNNEI. The CDR3 region is CASGREMTDTQYF. CDR3 nucleotide sequence: TGTGCCAGCGGGCGGGAAATGACAGATACGCAGTATTTT.

This chain joins TRBV28 and TRBJ1-3; 8 positions agree with TRBD1. The ends lost 5 bases at V and 5 bases at J; junction bases unmatched: 8. This CDR3 comprises 15 residues. Germline values: CDR1 MDHEN, CDR2 SYDVKM. The CDR3 DNA reads TGTGCCAGCAGTCGTGCCACAGGGGGGAGAAACACCATATATTTT. Its translation is CASSRATGGRNTIYF.

This chain links TRBV6-4 with TRBJ2-5; TRBD2 matches at 8 bases. V lost 6 bases to trimming and J lost 2 bases; unmatched junction nucleotides: 5. CDR1 and CDR2 (germline): MRHNA, SNTAGT. The CDR3 extends over 14 amino acids. The CDR3 loop reads CASSDGRGQETQYF. As DNA, the CDR3 is TGTGCCAGCAGCGACGGGAGGGGGCAAGAGACCCAGTACTTC.

This chain joins TRBV9 and TRBJ2-3; 8 bases agree with TRBD2. The length of the CDR3 is 19 residues. Germline CDR1 reads SGDLS; CDR2 reads YYNGEE. V shed 3 bases, J shed 0 bases, and the junction held 15 bases outside the gene matches. The CDR3 spells CASSGGGLAERTSTDTQYF. The CDR3 coding sequence is TGTGCCAGCAGCGGGGGCGGACTAGCCGAAAGGACTAGCACAGATACGCAGTATTTT.

The gene calls are TRBV18 and TRBJ2-7; D is possibly TRBD1 or TRBD2 (6 bases each). The CDR3 is 16 amino acids. Germline lookup yields CDR1 KGHSH and CDR2 LQKENI. Trimming shortened V by 3 bases and J by 6 bases, and 21 bases separated the two germline ends. CDR3 in DNA: TGTGCCAGCTCACCCGGAGGGGGTGGGAAGAGTAGCGAGCAGTACTTC. Its protein is CASSPGGGGKSSEQYF.

Regarding this clone: A far larger clone is off by one base, so a read error is likely. The genes are TRBV30 and TRBJ2-2, with D perhaps being TRBD1 or TRBD2 (6 bases each). Looked up from germline, CDR1 is GTSNPN and CDR2 is SVGIG (reference sequence). The CDR3 contains 15 residues. This CDR3 reads CAWRSAGEDTGGLFF. CDR3 DNA sequence: TGTGCCTGGAGGAGTGCAGGGGAGGATACCGGGGGGCTGTTTTTT.

The chain carries TRBV2 and TRBJ2-7; the match to TRBD2 covers 9 bases. V was pared by 2 bases and J by 2 bases, with 4 bases of the junction left unmatched. Germline CDR1 SNHLY, CDR2 FYNNEI. The CDR3 has 15 residues. CDR3 sequence (DNA): TGTGCCAGCAGTGAAAGTCTAGCGGGACCCTACGAGCAGTACTTC. Translating gives CASSESLAGPYEQYF. Looking up the rest from reference TRBV2 and TRBJ2-7 gives the full variable domain: EPEVTQTPSHQVTQMGQEVILRCVPISNHLYFYWYRQILGQKVEFLVSFYNNEISEKSEIFDDQFSVERPDGSNFTLKIRSTKLEDSAMYFCASSESLAGPYEQYFGPGTRLTVT.

The chain employs TRBV9 and TRBJ2-5; D is perhaps TRBD2 (6 bases). V was clipped by 5 bases and J by 5 bases, with 13 bases between them. In germline, CDR1 is SGDLS, CDR2 YYNGEE. This CDR3 spans 13 amino acids. CDR3: CASSVREWETQYF. CDR3 nucleotides: TGTGCCAGCAGTGTTCGGGAGTGGGAGACCCAGTACTTC.

This clone was counted between two and nine times. J is TRBJ2-7 and V is TRBV5-6; TRBD1 or TRBD2 may be the D gene (5 bases each). CDR1 and CDR2 (germline): SGHDT, YYEEEE. V was cut by 0 bases and J by 0 bases, with 16 bases left in between. CDR3 length equals 17 residues. The CDR3 here is CASSLDPGTSSSYEQYF. The CDR3 DNA sequence: TGTGCCAGCAGCTTGGACCCCGGGACCTCGAGCTCCTACGAGCAGTACTTC.

This chain uses TRBV18 with TRBJ2-6; D not resolved. The V end lost 6 bases, the J end lost 1 base, and 10 bases lay between the germline ends. Germline CDR1 and CDR2: KGHSH and LQKENI. The CDR3 length is 15 residues. The CDR3 sequence is CASSPRASGANVLTF. The CDR3 DNA follows: TGTGCCAGCTCTCCCCGTGCGTCTGGGGCCAACGTCCTGACTTTC.

The chain links TRBV2 to TRBJ2-5, with TRBD1 matching 7 bases. V trimming: 6 bases; J trimming: 4 bases; junction bases outside the gene matches: 11. Per germline, CDR1 SNHLY and CDR2 FYNNEI. This CDR3 region has 15 residues. The CDR3 DNA follows: TGTGCCAGCAGGTGGGGACAGCTAGGACGAGAGACCCAGTACTTC. Its protein product is CASRWGQLGRETQYF.

In regard to this clone: Other nucleotide sequences from this sample produce the same CDR3. This sequence joins TRBV30 and TRBJ1-2; TRBD1 matches at 8 bases. With 4 bases clipped from V and 4 bases from J, the junction kept 5 bases outside the gene matches. This CDR3 is built from 13 residues. CDR1 is GTSNPN and CDR2 is SVGIG in the germline V gene (reference sequence). CDR3 sequence reads: CAWIPDRGYGYTF. The CDR3 DNA follows: TGTGCCTGGATCCCCGACAGGGGCTATGGCTACACCTTC.

The chain employs TRBV9 and TRBJ1-5, with 12 bases that match TRBD1. The CDR3 spans 16 residues. J was trimmed by 2 bases and V by 2 bases; bases with no gene match: 2. In germline, CDR1 is SGDLS, CDR2 YYNGEE. The CDR3 DNA sequence: TGTGCCAGCAGCGTTGGGACAGGGGGCGGCAATCAGCCCCAGCATTTT. Its protein product is CASSVGTGGGNQPQHF.

The genes are TRBV6-5 and TRBJ2-3; D is unresolved. Germline CDR1 MNHEY, CDR2 SVGAGI. The CDR3 is made up of 13 amino acids. Trimming removed 4 bases at V and 2 bases at J, with 7 bases between. DNA of the CDR3: TGTGCCAGCAGTTTCCGATTCACAGATACGCAGTATTTT. Translated: CASSFRFTDTQYF.

The V and J genes are TRBV4-3 and TRBJ1-2; D might be TRBD1 (5 bases). Germline V gene data show CDR1 as LGHNA and CDR2 as YSLEER. Trimming removed 0 bases from V and 3 bases from J, with 11 bases in between. There are 15 residues in the CDR3. The CDR3 DNA reads as TGCGCCAGCAGCCAAGAGGGGCCAGGGTACTATGGCTACACCTTC. Its protein is CASSQEGPGYYGYTF.

The genes are TRBV7-8 and TRBJ2-7, with 10 bases identical to TRBD1. Looked up from germline, CDR1 is SGHVS and CDR2 is FQNEAQ. V lost 5 bases, J lost 7 bases, and 11 bases stayed unmatched. The CDR3 is made up of 15 amino acids. The DNA of the CDR3 is TGTGCCAGCAGCATTGGACAGGGGGTCGTGAAAGAGCAGTACTTC. It specifies CASSIGQGVVKEQYF.

The CDR3 DNA is TGTGCCAGCAGCTTGGCCAGAGGACAGGTCGGAGGTGAAAAACTGTTTTTT. Translated, it gives CASSLARGQVGGEKLFF. V is TRBV5-5 and J is TRBJ1-4, with 7 bases lining up with TRBD1. Germline CDR1 and CDR2: SGHKS and YYEKEE (reference sequence). CDR3 length equals 17 residues. V gave up 0 bases and J gave up 7 bases; unmatched junction bases: 12.

This chain uses TRBV28 with TRBJ1-2; D remains unclear. Germline values: CDR1 MDHEN, CDR2 SYDVKM. Trimming pared 3 bases from V and 4 bases from J, leaving 9 bases between. CDR3 length: 13 amino acids. CDR3 sequence reads: CASSFATFYGYTF. As DNA, the CDR3 is TGTGCCAGCAGTTTCGCGACATTCTATGGCTACACCTTC.

The V and J genes are TRBV6-5 and TRBJ2-3, with 11 bases aligning to TRBD2. There are 15 residues in the CDR3. Germline trimming cut 5 bases from V and 4 bases from J; bases unmatched to any gene: 5. The germline V gene encodes CDR1 MNHEY and CDR2 SVGAGI. CDR3 loop: CASSPRTSGSDTQYF. CDR3 DNA: TGTGCCAGCAGTCCCCGGACTAGCGGGTCAGATACGCAGTATTTT.

V is TRBV5-5 and J is TRBJ1-5; no clear D. CDR1 is SGHKS and CDR2 is YYEKEE in the germline V gene (reference sequence). Trimming shortened V by 4 bases and J by 6 bases, and 14 bases separated the two germline ends. The CDR3 is 14 amino acids. CDR3 DNA sequence: TGTGCCAGCAGCCCAACCTTACTAAGTCAGCCCCAGCATTTT. Its translation: CASSPTLLSQPQHF.

The chain recombines TRBV7-2 with TRBJ2-5; D uncertain. Germline values: CDR1 SGHTA, CDR2 FQGNSA. The CDR3 spans 16 residues. V shed 5 bases and J shed 2 bases, with 18 bases lying between them. DNA for the CDR3: TGTGCCAGCAGCCCGGACGAAGCCCCAGCACAAGAGACCCAGTACTTC. Amino acids: CASSPDEAPAQETQYF. Variable domain in full (rest from reference TRBV7-2 and TRBJ2-5): GAGVSQSPSNKVTEKGKDVELRCDPISGHTALYWYRQSLGQGLEFLIYFQGNSAPDKSGLPSDRFSAERTGGSVSTLTIQRTQQEDSAVYLCASSPDEAPAQETQYFGPGTRLLVL.

V gene TRBV7-2 combines with J gene TRBJ1-1; no clear D. The ends were cut back, 5 bases at V and 5 bases at J, with 9 bases in the middle. The CDR3 is 12 residues long. Germline V gene sequence: CDR1 SGHTA, CDR2 FQGNSA. The chain's CDR3 is CASSPFYTEAFF. CDR3 nucleotides: TGTGCCAGCAGCCCCTTTTATACTGAAGCTTTCTTT.

This chain links TRBV30 with TRBJ1-5; D is unclear. Trimming stripped 1 base from V and 3 bases from J, with 10 bases between. CDR3 length: 14 residues. Germline V gene lookup returns CDR1 GTSNPN and CDR2 SVGIG (reference sequence). The CDR3 sequence is CAWSGFSANQPQHF. In DNA, the CDR3 is TGTGCCTGGAGTGGATTCAGCGCCAATCAGCCCCAGCATTTT.

The chain joins TRBV27 to TRBJ2-2; perhaps TRBD1 as D (5 bases). CDR3 length equals 14 residues. Germline CDR1 reads MNHEY; CDR2 reads SMNVEV (reference sequence). Between the trimmed V and J ends, which lost 7 bases and 7 bases, there was a span of 16 bases. This chain's CDR3 is CASTPAGWIGELFF. As DNA, the CDR3 is TGTGCCAGCACTCCTGCAGGGTGGATCGGGGAGCTGTTTTTT.